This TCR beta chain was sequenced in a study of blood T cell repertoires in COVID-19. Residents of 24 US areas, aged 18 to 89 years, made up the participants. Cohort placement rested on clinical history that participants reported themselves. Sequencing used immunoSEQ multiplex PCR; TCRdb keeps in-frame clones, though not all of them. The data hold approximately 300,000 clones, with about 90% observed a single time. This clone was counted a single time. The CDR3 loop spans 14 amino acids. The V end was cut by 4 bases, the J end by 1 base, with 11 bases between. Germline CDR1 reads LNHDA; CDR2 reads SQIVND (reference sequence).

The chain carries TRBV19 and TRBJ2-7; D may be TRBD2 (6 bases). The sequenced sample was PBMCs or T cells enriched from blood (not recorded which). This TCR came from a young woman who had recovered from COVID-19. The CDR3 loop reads CASSRTGVSYEQYF. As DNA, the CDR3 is TGTGCCAGTAGTAGGACGGGGGTATCCTACGAGCAGTACTTC.